One sample yielded the 21 T cell receptor beta chains listed below, sequenced in a study of metastatic and nonmetastatic thyroid tumors (dated by TCRdb to about 2020). No treatment had been received by any patient before thyroid surgery. Library prep was done by PCR. Sequenced using an Illumina HiSeq 4000. TCRdb took the public reads, trimmed them with fastp at Q25, ran MiXCR for clone calling and kept in-frame beta chains. The sample profile shows about 20,000 clones; over 25% of them were found once. The ten largest account for 6.1% of the sample. The sequencing sample was made of blood. The receptors here all came from a female donor with papillary thyroid cancer or a benign thyroid nodule (not recorded which). Some clones in this sample may be carry-over from other donors' samples.

This clone was observed a single time. The genes are TRBV5-6 and TRBJ2-5; 7 bases match TRBD2. The DNA matches TRBJ2-1 better at its end, which makes the J call doubtful. The germline gives CDR1 SGHDT, CDR2 YYEEEE. The CDR3 has 17 residues. CDR3 bases: TGTGCCAGCAGCTTGCGACTAGCCGTTAGGGGTTACAATGAGCAGTTCTTC. Amino acid sequence: CASSLRLAVRGYNEQFF.

Points on this clone: It may be a read error: a sequence one base away is much more abundant. The CDR3 sequence is CASSDTSTVGETQYF. The CDR3 bases are TGTGCCAGCAGTGACACCTCAACGGTGGGAGAGACCCAGTACTTC. V and J are TRBV2 and TRBJ2-5; D not resolved. Trimming removed 3 bases from V and 4 bases from J, with 15 bases in between. The CDR3 contains 15 residues. Germline V gives CDR1 SNHLY, CDR2 FYNNEI.

The chain recombines TRBV3-1 with TRBJ1-2; D remains ambiguous. The CDR3 is 12 amino acids. V dropped 4 bases and J dropped 6 bases, with 9 bases sitting between them. Germline V lookup: CDR1 LGHDT, CDR2 YNNKEL (reference sequence). The CDR3 sequence is CASSLYRDGYTF. The DNA of the CDR3 is TGTGCCAGCAGCCTGTACCGAGATGGCTACACCTTC.

The chain is built from TRBV6-1 and TRBJ2-7, with 8 bases aligning to TRBD1. J gave up 2 bases and V 5 bases, and 5 bases lay outside the gene matches. CDR3 length equals 14 residues. Looked up from germline, CDR1 is MNHNS and CDR2 is SASEGT. The CDR3 reads CASSTRDRPYEQYF. CDR3 DNA: TGTGCCAGCAGTACCCGGGACAGGCCCTACGAGCAGTACTTC.

This chain links TRBV29-1 with TRBJ1-2; D is uncertain. CDR3 length: 13 residues. CDR1 is SQVTM, CDR2 ANQGSEA, per germline. V lost 3 bases to trimming and J lost 8 bases, with 16 bases between them. The CDR3 reads CSVERSCTYGYTF. The DNA of the CDR3 is TGCAGCGTTGAGAGGAGTTGTACCTACGGCTACACCTTC.

This clone was counted a few times. The chain is built from TRBV6-1 and TRBJ2-1; D is unclear. V lost 0 bases, J lost 6 bases, and 12 bases lay in between. The CDR3 runs to 15 residues. The germline gives CDR1 MNHNS, CDR2 SASEGT. CDR3 sequence (DNA): TGTGCCAGCAGTGAAGCGCAGCGCCCCCCCAATGAGCAGTTCTTC. Its protein is CASSEAQRPPNEQFF.

The gene calls are TRBV6-2 or TRBV6-3 and TRBJ2-7; 9 nucleotides match TRBD2. Per the germline V gene, CDR1 is MNHEY and CDR2 is SVGEGT. The CDR3 totals 15 residues. The J segment lost 2 bases and the V segment lost 4 bases, leaving 6 bases of the junction unmatched. The CDR3 DNA follows: TGTGCCAGCAGTTGGATACTAGCGGGTCCCTACGAGCAGTACTTC. Translation gives CASSWILAGPYEQYF.

This clone was counted at least ten times. This chain links TRBV10-3 with TRBJ1-4; 7 bases fit TRBD1. The J segment lost 4 bases and the V segment lost 10 bases, leaving 6 bases of the junction unmatched. CDR1 ENHRY and CDR2 SYGVKD come from the germline V gene. CDR3 length equals 13 residues. The CDR3 sequence: CATKGTVNEKLFF. In DNA, the CDR3 is TGTGCCACCAAAGGGACAGTTAATGAAAAACTGTTTTTT.

With regard to this clone: A much more abundant neighbour one base away suggests this may be a read error. The chain combines TRBV5-4 with TRBJ2-3; 11 nucleotides match TRBD2. This CDR3 comprises 15 residues. Germline assignment: CDR1 SGHNT and CDR2 YYREEE (reference sequence). V gave up 5 bases and J gave up 6 bases; unmatched junction bases: 8. The CDR3 protein is CASRFSGRGLDTQYF. The CDR3 coding sequence is TGTGCCAGCAGATTTAGCGGGAGGGGTTTGGATACGCAGTATTTT.

The sample holds many counts of this clone. V usage is TRBV3-1 and J usage is TRBJ1-2; weak D call: TRBD1 (5 bases). This CDR3 is 13 amino acids long. V lost 2 bases, J lost 3 bases, and 7 bases lay in between. Germline V gene sequence: CDR1 LGHDT, CDR2 YNNKEL (reference sequence). The CDR3 coding sequence is TGTGCCAGCAGCCAAATGGGGGACTATGGCTACACCTTC. Residues: CASSQMGDYGYTF.

This clone was found many times. This sequence joins TRBV20-1 and TRBJ1-1; 7 positions agree with TRBD1. Per the germline V gene, CDR1 is DFQATT and CDR2 is SNEGSKA (reference sequence). Trimming took 3 bases from V and 3 from J; bases not matched to a gene: 4. CDR3 size: 13 residues. The CDR3 region has the DNA TGCAGTGCTAGGACAGGGATTCACACTGAAGCTTTCTTT. Protein sequence: CSARTGIHTEAFF.

V usage is TRBV5-1 and J usage is TRBJ2-7, with TRBD1 matching 9 bases. CDR3 length equals 13 residues. J was trimmed by 6 bases and V by 4 bases; bases with no gene match: 5. The germline gives CDR1 SGHRS, CDR2 YFSETQ. The CDR3 nucleotides are TGCGCCAGCAGCCCCGGACAGGGGAGCGAGCAGTACTTC. Amino acids: CASSPGQGSEQYF.

This clone was counted ten times or more. The chain employs TRBV11-1 and TRBJ1-1; D not certain. Germline CDR1 SGHAT, CDR2 FQDESV (reference sequence). The CDR3 is made up of 13 amino acids. The germline V and J ends were trimmed by 3 bases and 1 base, with 6 bases remaining between them. CDR3 amino acids: CASSFRRNTEAFF. CDR3 nucleotides: TGTGCCAGCAGCTTCAGACGGAACACTGAAGCTTTCTTT.

In its sample, this clone is medium-sized. The V and J genes are TRBV10-3 and TRBJ2-3, with 8 bases matching TRBD2. This CDR3 has 15 residues. V dropped 7 bases and J dropped 0; count of bases not matched to a gene: 6. Germline V gene sequence: CDR1 ENHRY, CDR2 SYGVKD. The CDR3 nucleotides are TGTGCCATCATGGAGACTAGCGCAAGCACAGATACGCAGTATTTT. Protein sequence: CAIMETSASTDTQYF.

The rearrangement joins TRBV30 to TRBJ2-7; D not resolved. With 1 base removed from V and 2 bases from J, the gap between germline ends came to 18 bases. This CDR3 has 16 residues. Germline V CDR1 and CDR2: GTSNPN, SVGIG (reference sequence). The CDR3 coding sequence is TGTGCCTGGAGTGGGCACCCGAAAACTTTTACCTACGAGCAGTACTTC. The encoded protein is CAWSGHPKTFTYEQYF.

The CDR3 bases are TGCGCCAGCAGCTTGGACAGTGGAGGGTCTGGAAACACCATATATTTT. Residues: CASSLDSGGSGNTIYF. This chain links TRBV5-1 with TRBJ1-3, with D unclear. V dropped 0 bases and J dropped 1 base, with 11 bases sitting between them. Germline values: CDR1 SGHRS, CDR2 YFSETQ. CDR3 length: 16 amino acids.

Within the sample, this clone is medium-sized. The chain carries TRBV6-2 or TRBV6-3 and TRBJ1-1; 10 bases fit TRBD1. This CDR3 comprises 17 residues. Looked up from germline, CDR1 is MNHEY and CDR2 is SVGEGT. V was pared by 0 bases and J by 5 bases, with 9 bases of the junction left unmatched. The CDR3 sequence is CASSYSSPGTGETEAFF. Here the CDR3 DNA reads TGTGCCAGCAGTTACTCGTCCCCCGGGACAGGGGAAACTGAAGCTTTCTTT.

This clone came up many times. The chain has TRBV9 and TRBJ2-2; D gene unclear. Trimming shortened V by 0 bases and J by 1 base, and 10 bases separated the two germline ends. This CDR3 is built from 16 residues. Germline V gives CDR1 SGDLS, CDR2 YYNGEE. The CDR3: CASSVGFRRNTGELFF. As DNA, the CDR3 is TGTGCCAGCAGCGTAGGGTTCCGGCGGAACACCGGGGAGCTGTTTTTT.

This clone was seen at least ten times. The rearrangement joins TRBV5-5 to TRBJ1-1, with D possibly matching TRBD1 (5 bases). V was clipped by 4 bases and J by 2 bases, with 15 bases between them. Germline values: CDR1 SGHKS, CDR2 YYEKEE (reference sequence). This CDR3 comprises 15 residues. The chain's CDR3 is CASSPRARDNTEAFF. The CDR3 bases are TGTGCCAGCAGCCCCCGGGCCAGGGATAACACTGAAGCTTTCTTT.

The sample holds many counts of this clone. Being one base from a much bigger clone, this may be a read error. Other DNA sequences in this specimen translate into the identical CDR3. The chain links TRBV27 to TRBJ2-3, with D unclear. This CDR3 spans 11 amino acids. V lost 5 bases, J lost 6 bases, and 6 bases lay in between. Germline assignment: CDR1 MNHEY and CDR2 SMNVEV (reference sequence). In DNA, the CDR3 is TGTGCCAGCAGTCCCGGTGATACGCAGTATTTT. This codes for CASSPGDTQYF.

There are many counts of this clone. This chain joins TRBV9 and TRBJ1-2; perhaps TRBD1 as D (6 bases). Germline-derived CDR1 and CDR2 are SGDLS and YYNGEE. CDR3 length: 15 residues. Trimming took 3 bases from V and 4 from J, leaving 16 bases between them. CDR3 sequence: CASSAQTGSFYGYTF. CDR3 coding DNA: TGTGCCAGCAGCGCTCAGACAGGATCTTTCTATGGCTACACCTTC.